This note documents a single T cell receptor beta chain sequence. This sample was included in a study of blood T cell repertoires in COVID-19. Overall study: Samples taken during acute and convalescent COVID-19 were collected in the United States, Italy and Spain. Sources were T cells, B-cell-depleted T cells, or PBMCs; the material itself was cDNA or gDNA.

As handled by the study authors: Amplification from reference gene primers served as the basis for estimated nucleated cell counts. Some clones are missing from TCRdb's copy, which holds only in-frame ones; the method was immunoSEQ multiplex PCR. V and J calls and clone size are as listed in that table; D and trimming were resolved from the DNA. The data contain some 50,000 clones, over 80% of them singletons. Trimming left V 2 bases short and J 5 bases short, with 7 bases between. Germline loops: CDR1 SGHRS, CDR2 YFSETQ. CDR3 length equals 12 residues. This chain connects TRBV5-1 to TRBJ1-1; D not resolved. This sequence originates from a man in his forties or fifties with acute or convalescent COVID-19. Sequenced material: peripheral blood. CDR3 in amino acids: CASSFAGTEAFF. CDR3 nucleotide sequence: TGCGCCAGCAGCTTTGCAGGTACTGAAGCTTTCTTT.